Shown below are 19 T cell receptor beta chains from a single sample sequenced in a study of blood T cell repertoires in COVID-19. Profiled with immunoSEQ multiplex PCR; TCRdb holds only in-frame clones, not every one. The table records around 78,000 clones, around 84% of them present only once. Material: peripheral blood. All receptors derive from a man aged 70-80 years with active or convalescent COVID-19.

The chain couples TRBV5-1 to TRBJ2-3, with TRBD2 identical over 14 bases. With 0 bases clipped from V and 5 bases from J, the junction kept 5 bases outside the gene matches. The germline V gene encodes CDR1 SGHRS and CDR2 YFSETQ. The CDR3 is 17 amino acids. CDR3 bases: TGCGCCAGCAGCTTGGCCGGGACTAGCGGGAGTATAGATACGCAGTATTTT. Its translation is CASSLAGTSGSIDTQYF.

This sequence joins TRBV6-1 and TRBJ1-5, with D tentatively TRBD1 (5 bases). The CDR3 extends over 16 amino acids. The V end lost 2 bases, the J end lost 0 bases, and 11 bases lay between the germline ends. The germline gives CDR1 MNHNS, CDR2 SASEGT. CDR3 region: CASSERGGYSNQPQHF. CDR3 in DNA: TGTGCCAGCAGTGAACGCGGGGGGTATAGCAATCAGCCCCAGCATTTT.

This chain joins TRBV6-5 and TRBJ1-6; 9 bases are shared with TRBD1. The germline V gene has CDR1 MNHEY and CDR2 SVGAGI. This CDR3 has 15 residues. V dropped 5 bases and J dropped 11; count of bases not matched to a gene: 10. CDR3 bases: TGTGCCAGCAGTCGAGGAACAGGGGGCACAACACCCCTCCACTTT. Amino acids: CASSRGTGGTTPLHF.

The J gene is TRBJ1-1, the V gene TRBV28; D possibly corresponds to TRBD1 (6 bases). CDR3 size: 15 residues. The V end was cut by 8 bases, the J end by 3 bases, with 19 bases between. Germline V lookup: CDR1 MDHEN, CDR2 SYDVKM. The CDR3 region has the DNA TGTGCCAGCCTCACTGGGGGCGCAGGGGACACTGAAGCTTTCTTT. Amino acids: CASLTGGAGDTEAFF.

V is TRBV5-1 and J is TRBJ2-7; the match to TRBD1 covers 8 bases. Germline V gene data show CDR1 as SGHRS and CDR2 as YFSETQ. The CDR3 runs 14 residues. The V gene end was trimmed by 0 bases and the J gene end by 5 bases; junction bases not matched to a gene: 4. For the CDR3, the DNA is TGCGCCAGCAGCTTGGGGACAGGGCCCAACGAGCAGTACTTC. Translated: CASSLGTGPNEQYF.

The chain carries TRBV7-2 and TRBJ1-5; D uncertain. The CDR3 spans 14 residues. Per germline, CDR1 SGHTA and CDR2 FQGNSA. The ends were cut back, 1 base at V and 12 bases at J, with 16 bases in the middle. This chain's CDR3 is CASSLDLTSQVQHF. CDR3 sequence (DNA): TGTGCCAGCAGCTTAGATCTCACCTCGCAGGTCCAGCATTTT.

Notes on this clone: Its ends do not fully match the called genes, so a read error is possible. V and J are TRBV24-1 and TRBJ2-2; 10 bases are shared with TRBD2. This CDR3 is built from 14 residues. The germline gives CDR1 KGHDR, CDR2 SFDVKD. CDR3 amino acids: CAARTSGNTGELFF. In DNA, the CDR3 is TGTGCCGCCAGGACTAGCGGAAACACCGGGGAGCTGTTTTTT.

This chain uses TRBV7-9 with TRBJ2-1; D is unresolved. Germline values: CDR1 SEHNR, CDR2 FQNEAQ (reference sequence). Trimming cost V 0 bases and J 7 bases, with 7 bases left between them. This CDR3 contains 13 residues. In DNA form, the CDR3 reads TGTGCCAGCAGCTTAGCGATACAGAATGAGCAGTTCTTC. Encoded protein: CASSLAIQNEQFF.

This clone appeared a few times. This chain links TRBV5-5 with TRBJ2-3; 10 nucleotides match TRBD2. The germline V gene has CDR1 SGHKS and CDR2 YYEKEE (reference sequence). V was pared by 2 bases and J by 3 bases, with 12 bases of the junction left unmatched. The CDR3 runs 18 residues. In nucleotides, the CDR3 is TGTGCCAGCAGCTTTACCCTAGCGGGAGTGTTCCAAACAGATACGCAGTATTTT. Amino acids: CASSFTLAGVFQTDTQYF. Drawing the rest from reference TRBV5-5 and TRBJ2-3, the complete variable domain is DAGVTQSPTHLIKTRGQQVTLRCSPISGHKSVSWYQQVLGQGPQFIFQYYEKEERGRGNFPDRFSARQFPNYSSELNVNALLLGDSALYLCASSFTLAGVFQTDTQYFGPGTRLTVL.

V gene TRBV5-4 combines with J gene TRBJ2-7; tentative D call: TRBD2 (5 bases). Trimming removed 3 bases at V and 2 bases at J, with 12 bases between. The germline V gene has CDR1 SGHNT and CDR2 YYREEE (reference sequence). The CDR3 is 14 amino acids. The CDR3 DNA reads TGTGCCAGCAGCTACGGGGTGGACCCCTACGAGCAGTACTTC. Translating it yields CASSYGVDPYEQYF. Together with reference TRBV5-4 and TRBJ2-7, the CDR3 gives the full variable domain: ETGVTQSPTHLIKTRGQQVTLRCSSQSGHNTVSWYQQALGQGPQFIFQYYREEENGRGNFPPRFSGLQFPNYSSELNVNALELDDSALYLCASSYGVDPYEQYFGPGTRLTVT.

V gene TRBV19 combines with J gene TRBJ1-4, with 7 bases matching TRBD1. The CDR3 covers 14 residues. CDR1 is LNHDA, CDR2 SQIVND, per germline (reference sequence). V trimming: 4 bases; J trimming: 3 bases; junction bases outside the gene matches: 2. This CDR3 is CASSTGTANEKLFF. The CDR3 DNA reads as TGTGCCAGTAGTACCGGGACAGCTAATGAAAAACTGTTTTTT.

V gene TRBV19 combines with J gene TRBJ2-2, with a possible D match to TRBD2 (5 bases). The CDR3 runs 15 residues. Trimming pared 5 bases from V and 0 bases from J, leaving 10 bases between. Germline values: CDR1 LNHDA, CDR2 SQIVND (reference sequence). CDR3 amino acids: CASSAWTSNTGELFF. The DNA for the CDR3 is TGTGCCAGTAGTGCTTGGACTTCGAACACCGGGGAGCTGTTTTTT.

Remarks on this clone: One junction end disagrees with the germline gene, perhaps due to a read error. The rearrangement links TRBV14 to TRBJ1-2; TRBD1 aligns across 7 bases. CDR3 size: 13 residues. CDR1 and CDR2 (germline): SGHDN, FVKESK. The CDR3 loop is CASSEDRAYGYTF. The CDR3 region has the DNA TGTGCCAGCAGCGAAGACAGGGCTTACGGCTACACCTTC.

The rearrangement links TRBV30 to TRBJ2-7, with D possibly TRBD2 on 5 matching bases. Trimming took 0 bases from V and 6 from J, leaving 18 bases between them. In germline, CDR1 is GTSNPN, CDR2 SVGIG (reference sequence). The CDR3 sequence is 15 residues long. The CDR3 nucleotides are TGTGCCTGGAGTGTACGGGATGGGTCAGGAAGCGAGCAGTACTTC. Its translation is CAWSVRDGSGSEQYF.

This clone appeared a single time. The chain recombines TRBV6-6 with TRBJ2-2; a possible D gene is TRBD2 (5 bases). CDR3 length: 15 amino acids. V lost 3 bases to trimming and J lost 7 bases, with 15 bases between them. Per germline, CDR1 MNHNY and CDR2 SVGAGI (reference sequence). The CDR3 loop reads CASSYRPGSGGELFF. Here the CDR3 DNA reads TGTGCCAGCAGTTATCGCCCGGGAAGCGGCGGGGAGCTGTTTTTT.

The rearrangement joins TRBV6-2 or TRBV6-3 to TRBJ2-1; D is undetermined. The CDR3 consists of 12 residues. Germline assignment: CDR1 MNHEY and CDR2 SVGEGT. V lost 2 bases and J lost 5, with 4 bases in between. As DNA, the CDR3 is TGTGCCAGCAGTTACACGGACAATGAGCAGTTCTTC. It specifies CASSYTDNEQFF.

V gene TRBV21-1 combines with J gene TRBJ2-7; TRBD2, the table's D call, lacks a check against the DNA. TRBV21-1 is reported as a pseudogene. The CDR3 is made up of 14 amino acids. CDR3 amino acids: CASINGTPSYEQYF. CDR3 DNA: TGTGCCAGCATAAACGGGACTCCCTCCTACGAGCAGTACTTC.

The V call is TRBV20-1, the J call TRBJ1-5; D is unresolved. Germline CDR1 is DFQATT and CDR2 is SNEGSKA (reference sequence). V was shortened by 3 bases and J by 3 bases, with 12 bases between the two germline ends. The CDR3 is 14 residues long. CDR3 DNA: TGCAGTGCTAGTTTCGATCTGGCCAATCAGCCCCAGCATTTT. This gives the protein CSASFDLANQPQHF.

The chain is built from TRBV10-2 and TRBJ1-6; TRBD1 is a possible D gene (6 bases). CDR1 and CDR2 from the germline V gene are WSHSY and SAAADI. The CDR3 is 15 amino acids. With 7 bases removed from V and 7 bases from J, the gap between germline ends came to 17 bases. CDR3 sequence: CASTGARTFNSPLHF. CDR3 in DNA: TGCGCCAGCACAGGGGCCCGAACTTTCAATTCACCCCTCCACTTT.